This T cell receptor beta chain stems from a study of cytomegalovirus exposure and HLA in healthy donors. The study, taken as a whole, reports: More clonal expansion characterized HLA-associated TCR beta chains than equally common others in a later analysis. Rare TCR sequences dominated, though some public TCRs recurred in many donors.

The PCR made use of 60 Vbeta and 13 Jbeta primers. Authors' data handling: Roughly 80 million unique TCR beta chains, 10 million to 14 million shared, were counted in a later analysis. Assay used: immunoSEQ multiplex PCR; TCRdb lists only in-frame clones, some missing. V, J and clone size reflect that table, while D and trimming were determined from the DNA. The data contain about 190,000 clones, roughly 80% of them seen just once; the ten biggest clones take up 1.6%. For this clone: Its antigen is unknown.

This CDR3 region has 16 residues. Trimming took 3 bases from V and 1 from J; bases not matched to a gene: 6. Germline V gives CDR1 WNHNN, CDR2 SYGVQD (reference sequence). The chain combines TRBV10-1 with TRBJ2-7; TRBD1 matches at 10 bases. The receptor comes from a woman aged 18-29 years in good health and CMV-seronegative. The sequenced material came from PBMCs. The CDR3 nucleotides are TGCGCCAGCAGTGATCAGACAGGGGGCGAGTCCTACGAGCAGTACTTC. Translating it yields CASSDQTGGESYEQYF.